This T cell receptor (beta chain) was observed in a study of T cells in Graves' hyperthyroidism and ophthalmopathy. About the study: Specimen type is peripheral blood, collected at initial diagnosis prior to any treatment. General observations from the study: The majority of expanded thyroid clonotypes above 0.001 also appeared in blood. A 13 V-J signature model discriminated ophthalmopathy versus stable hyperthyroidism.

This clonotype was seen many times. The antigen remains undetermined. The length of the CDR3 is 11 residues. The germline V and J ends were trimmed by 0 bases and 6 bases, with 6 bases remaining between them. The V gene's germline CDR1 is DFQATT and CDR2 SNEGSKA (reference sequence). RNA transcripts were the template for amplifying TCR beta CDR3 regions. HTBI primers drove first-round RT-PCR of the TCR CDR3. MiXCR was run by TCRdb on the multiplex PCR reads, yielding one entry per CDR3 protein. Among a few hundred thousand distinct CDR3 sequences listed, around a sixth were seen once. The clonotype comes from a young man with Graves' ophthalmopathy. This rearrangement joins TRBV20-1 to TRBJ2-7; D remains unclear. Sequencing was done on a sample of blood. The DNA of the CDR3 is TGCAGTGCTAGAGAAGGACGCGAGCAGTACTTC. Amino acid sequence: CSAREGREQYF.